These 23 T cell receptor beta chains originate from one sample sequenced in a study of T cell repertoires in cytomegalovirus infection. A single record per CDR3 protein comes from TCRdb applying MiXCR to the reads. Of about 460,000 distinct CDR3 sequences detected, 10% to 12% appear once; the ten largest clones hold around 9.6%. The specimen was PBMCs. The receptors derive from a human donor in good health (CMV status not recorded). Some clones in this sample may be carry-over from other donors' samples.

This chain connects TRBV20-1 to TRBJ2-3; D call uncertain. The V gene lost 3 bases and the J gene lost 2 bases, with 12 bases spanning the gap. Per germline, CDR1 DFQATT and CDR2 SNEGSKA (reference sequence). The CDR3 is 14 amino acids. The CDR3 loop reads CSARSGGNTDTQYF. The CDR3 DNA sequence: TGCAGTGCTAGGTCCGGCGGAAACACAGATACGCAGTATTTT.

This clonotype has at least ten counts. The chain employs TRBV24-1 and TRBJ2-6; tentative D call: TRBD1 (6 bases). The CDR3 spans 14 residues. Germline V gene sequence: CDR1 KGHDR, CDR2 SFDVKD. The V end was cut by 7 bases, the J end by 5 bases, with 11 bases between. The CDR3: CATSQGLRANVLTF. The CDR3 DNA is TGTGCCACCAGCCAGGGGTTGCGGGCCAACGTCCTGACTTTC.

This chain uses TRBV29-1 with TRBJ1-3; D remains unclear. The germline V gene has CDR1 SQVTM and CDR2 ANQGSEA. V lost 0 bases and J lost 2, with 2 bases in between. CDR3 length: 12 residues. The CDR3 coding sequence is TGCAGCGTTGAAGACGCTGGAAACACCATATATTTT. Protein sequence: CSVEDAGNTIYF.

In its sample, this clonotype was seen many times. This chain links TRBV4-2 with TRBJ2-1; 7 bases map to TRBD1. Trimming removed 3 bases from V and 0 bases from J; junction bases left unmatched: 5. The CDR3 is made up of 16 amino acids. From germline, CDR1 is LGHNA and CDR2 YNFKEQ. CDR3 sequence: CASSQETGNSYNEQFF. DNA for the CDR3: TGTGCCAGCAGCCAGGAGACAGGGAACTCCTACAATGAGCAGTTCTTC.

This clonotype was detected ten times or more. The genes are TRBV7-2 and TRBJ2-2; no definite D call. Germline values: CDR1 SGHTA, CDR2 FQGNSA. With 5 bases removed from V and 2 bases from J, the gap between germline ends came to 18 bases. CDR3 size: 17 residues. Here the CDR3 reads CASSDRLFSANTGELFF. As DNA, the CDR3 is TGTGCCAGCAGCGATCGCTTATTCTCGGCAAACACCGGGGAGCTGTTTTTT. Supplemented by reference TRBV7-2 and TRBJ2-2, the full variable domain reads GAGVSQSPSNKVTEKGKDVELRCDPISGHTALYWYRQSLGQGLEFLIYFQGNSAPDKSGLPSDRFSAERTGGSVSTLTIQRTQQEDSAVYLCASSDRLFSANTGELFFGEGSRLTVL.

The chain recombines TRBV15 with TRBJ2-1; D may be TRBD2 (5 bases). The CDR3 sequence is 12 residues long. The V and J ends lost 0 bases and 11 bases respectively, with 8 bases between them. Germline V gene lookup returns CDR1 LNHNV and CDR2 YYDKDF (reference sequence). CDR3 DNA: TGTGCCACCAGCAGAGATAACGGGAAGCAGTTCTTC. This codes for CATSRDNGKQFF.

This clonotype was recorded many times. The chain uses TRBV20-1 and TRBJ1-5; D is unresolved. The length of the CDR3 is 14 residues. Trimming stripped 0 bases from V and 7 bases from J, with 13 bases between. Per the germline V gene, CDR1 is DFQATT and CDR2 is SNEGSKA (reference sequence). The CDR3 DNA follows: TGCAGTGCTAGAGATCCGGAGGGCCACCAGCCCCAGCATTTT. It codes for CSARDPEGHQPQHF.

This sequence joins TRBV6-1 and TRBJ1-3; D not certain. V was clipped by 6 bases and J by 0 bases, with 9 bases between them. CDR1 is MNHNS, CDR2 SASEGT, per germline. CDR3 length equals 14 residues. CDR3: CASSELSSGNTIYF. DNA for the CDR3: TGTGCCAGCAGCGAGCTTAGCTCTGGAAACACCATATATTTT.

This clonotype was detected many times. The V gene is TRBV19, the J gene TRBJ1-1, with 8 bases identical to TRBD1. CDR1 and CDR2 from the germline V gene are LNHDA and SQIVND (reference sequence). V was pared by 0 bases and J by 12 bases, with 6 bases of the junction left unmatched. The CDR3 runs to 13 residues. CDR3 residues: CASSIDTGTGPFF. The CDR3 DNA is TGTGCCAGTAGTATAGATACCGGGACAGGACCTTTCTTT. Using reference TRBV19 and TRBJ1-1 for the parts outside the CDR3, the full variable domain is DGGITQSPKYLFRKEGQNVTLSCEQNLNHDAMYWYRQDPGQGLRLIYYSQIVNDFQKGDIAEGYSVSREKKESFPLTVTSAQKNPTAFYLCASSIDTGTGPFFGQGTRLTVV.

This clonotype showed up many times. V gene TRBV5-4 combines with J gene TRBJ2-1; D is possibly TRBD1 or TRBD2 (5 bases each). Per the germline V gene, CDR1 is SGHNT and CDR2 is YYREEE (reference sequence). V shed 6 bases and J shed 7 bases, with 17 bases lying between them. The CDR3 has 14 amino acids. The CDR3 region has the DNA TGTGCCAGCACCGTCGATCCAGAGGGGAATGAGCAGTTCTTC. As protein: CASTVDPEGNEQFF.

This clonotype has a count of ten or more. The V call is TRBV12-5, the J call TRBJ2-1; 11 bases align to TRBD2. The CDR3 sequence is 15 residues long. The V segment lost 5 bases and the J segment 7 bases; nucleotides outside the gene matches: 7. Germline CDR1 and CDR2: LGHNT and FRNRAP. The CDR3 loop is CASGPSGGRVNEQFF. CDR3 coding DNA: TGTGCTAGTGGTCCTAGCGGGGGGCGGGTAAATGAGCAGTTCTTC. Full variable domain (remainder filled in from reference TRBV12-5 and TRBJ2-1): DARVTQTPRHKVTEMGQEVTMRCQPILGHNTVFWYRQTMMQGLELLAYFRNRAPLDDSGMPKDRFSAEMPDATLATLKIQPSEPRDSAVYFCASGPSGGRVNEQFFGPGTRLTVL.

This clonotype was detected a few times. The chain recombines TRBV6-5 with TRBJ2-1; D unresolved. This CDR3 spans 13 amino acids. Germline V gives CDR1 MNHEY, CDR2 SVGAGI. V was shortened by 5 bases and J by 8 bases, with 13 bases between the two germline ends. The CDR3 sequence is CASSDLSDHEQFF. The DNA for the CDR3 is TGTGCCAGCAGTGACTTGTCAGACCATGAGCAGTTCTTC.

This clonotype has more than one count but fewer than ten. The chain carries TRBV6-1 and TRBJ2-6; D perhaps matches TRBD1 (6 bases). V dropped 6 bases and J dropped 4 bases, with 13 bases sitting between them. CDR1 and CDR2 (germline): MNHNS, SASEGT. CDR3 size: 15 residues. The CDR3 nucleotides read TGTGCCAGCAGGCTACAGGGTCCAGGGGCCAACGTCCTGACTTTC. Its protein is CASRLQGPGANVLTF.

This clonotype was observed at least ten times. The rearrangement links TRBV29-1 to TRBJ2-1, with 7 bases matching TRBD1. Germline CDR1 SQVTM, CDR2 ANQGSEA. V shed 7 bases and J 7 bases; nucleotides not matched to a gene: 10. This CDR3 spans 13 amino acids. The CDR3 sequence: CSGVTGYSNEQFF. The DNA of the CDR3 is TGCAGCGGGGTGACAGGGTATAGTAATGAGCAGTTCTTC.

This clonotype occurred many times. V gene TRBV5-1 combines with J gene TRBJ1-4; D ambiguous. The V end was cut by 0 bases, the J end by 8 bases, with 14 bases between. The CDR3 spans 15 residues. Germline loops: CDR1 SGHRS, CDR2 YFSETQ. CDR3 bases: TGCGCCAGCAGCTTGGCCGGGAGGGCGGGGGAAAAACTGTTTTTT. Protein: CASSLAGRAGEKLFF.

This chain joins TRBV27 and TRBJ2-1; tentative D call: TRBD1 (6 bases). The CDR3 has 17 residues. Germline assignment: CDR1 MNHEY and CDR2 SMNVEV (reference sequence). Trimming took 2 bases from V and 6 from J, leaving 20 bases between them. CDR3 loop: CASSLVPPRGPSNEQFF. CDR3 sequence (DNA): TGTGCCAGCAGTTTAGTACCCCCCAGGGGACCAAGCAATGAGCAGTTCTTC.

This clonotype was recorded many times. The V gene is TRBV12-3 or TRBV12-4, the J gene TRBJ1-2; D not certain. V was shortened by 3 bases and J by 6 bases, with 11 bases between the two germline ends. The CDR3 spans 13 residues. DNA of the CDR3: TGTGCCAGCAGTTTGGAGGGTCCGAATGGCTACACCTTC. Encoded protein: CASSLEGPNGYTF.

This clonotype was detected ten times or more. This CDR3 is CASSLSVVINYGYTF. CDR3 nucleotide sequence: TGTGCCAGCAGCTTGTCGGTAGTAATTAACTATGGCTACACCTTC. J is TRBJ1-2 and V is TRBV7-9; D ambiguous. V lost 3 bases, J lost 1 base, and 12 bases lay in between. Germline CDR1 reads SEHNR; CDR2 reads FQNEAQ (reference sequence). CDR3 size: 15 residues.

The sample holds a few counts of this clonotype. V and J are TRBV6-6 and TRBJ2-2; tentatively, D is TRBD1 or TRBD2 (6 bases each). With 7 bases removed from V and 4 bases from J, the gap between germline ends came to 25 bases. There are 18 residues in the CDR3. Germline V gene lookup returns CDR1 MNHNY and CDR2 SVGAGI (reference sequence). CDR3 region: CASTLLLAQGGPTGELFF. CDR3 nucleotides: TGTGCCAGCACCCTCCTACTGGCACAGGGAGGCCCCACCGGGGAGCTGTTTTTT.

This clonotype was observed many times. The chain is built from TRBV7-3 and TRBJ2-5, with TRBD2 as a possible D gene (6 bases). There are 14 residues in the CDR3. CDR1 is SGHTA and CDR2 is FQGTGA in the germline V gene. Trimming pared 1 base from V and 4 bases from J, leaving 10 bases between. For the CDR3, the DNA is TGTGCCAGCAGCTTAATGATGGGAGGAGAGACCCAGTACTTC. The encoded protein is CASSLMMGGETQYF.

This clonotype was seen a few times. The chain carries TRBV5-6 and TRBJ1-1; D possibly corresponds to TRBD1 (5 bases). The CDR3 has 13 amino acids. V dropped 1 base and J dropped 7 bases, with 11 bases sitting between them. Germline-derived CDR1 and CDR2 are SGHDT and YYEEEE. CDR3 protein: CASSLKGHYEAFF. DNA for the CDR3: TGTGCCAGCAGCTTGAAGGGGCACTATGAAGCTTTCTTT.

This clonotype was counted between two and nine times. The gene calls are TRBV19 and TRBJ2-6, with no clear D. V lost 7 bases and J 1 base, leaving 8 bases between the germline ends. Germline V gene sequence: CDR1 LNHDA, CDR2 SQIVND (reference sequence). The CDR3 spans 14 residues. The CDR3 nucleotides are TGTGCCAGTACCTTTCAATCTGGGGCCAACGTCCTGACTTTC. The encoded protein is CASTFQSGANVLTF.

This clonotype was detected ten times or more. The rearrangement links TRBV7-2 to TRBJ2-3, with D maybe TRBD2 (7 bases). The CDR3 is 13 amino acids. V lost 7 bases, J lost 3 bases, and 11 bases lay in between. Germline CDR1 SGHTA, CDR2 FQGNSA. CDR3 residues: CASMEGGTDTQYF. For the CDR3, the DNA is TGTGCCAGCATGGAGGGGGGGACAGATACGCAGTATTTT.